This record covers a single T cell receptor beta chain. These data belong to a study of radiation and T cells in renal cell carcinoma. Documented time point: blood 4 weeks post-SBRT, at nephrectomy. The treatment: 15 Gy SBRT to primary tumor, nephrectomy 4 weeks later. Nephrectomy followed 15 Gy stereotactic body radiation by 4 weeks. Generated by immunoSEQ multiplex PCR, the TCRdb table keeps only in-frame clones and is missing some. The sample lists about 170,000 clones, about nine tenths occurring once. This CDR3 has 16 residues. Losses at the gene ends were 0 bases for V and 4 bases for J; bases not matched to a gene: 8. Germline V gene sequence: CDR1 LGHNA, CDR2 YSLEER.

The specimen was blood, collected from a patient whose treatment included radiotherapy and nephrectomy. The V gene is TRBV4-3, the J gene TRBJ2-7, with 8 bases identical to TRBD2. The clonotype originates from a woman aged 45 to 65 with renal cell carcinoma. The CDR3 bases are TGCGCCAGCAGCCAAGATATTTGGCGGGGGGTTTACGAGCAGTACTTC. The encoded protein is CASSQDIWRGVYEQYF.